Reported below is one T cell receptor beta chain. These data are taken from a study of T cell repertoires in ileal Crohn's disease. For the study at large: At surgery, less than 45% of patients smoked, with median disease duration 7.9 years. Biopsies at the proximal margin of the resected specimen form MI samples. Each sample's TCRB immunosequencing used five hundred nanograms of biopsy DNA.

This CDR3 is 15 amino acids long. V lost 3 bases to trimming and J lost 1 base; unmatched junction nucleotides: 3. CDR1 and CDR2 (germline): LNHDA, SQIVND (reference sequence). TCRdb's table, derived via immunoSEQ multiplex PCR, lists solely in-frame clones and lacks some. Of 5,000 to 7,000 clones in the sample, around three quarters were seen once. Time point in this sample: proximal margin of the surgical specimen (macroscopically non-inflamed). The sample comprised ileal tissue. The rearrangement uses TRBV19 and TRBJ1-1; 9 bases are shared with TRBD1. The TCR sequence derives from an adult with Crohn's disease. The DNA for the CDR3 is TGTGCCAGTAGTATGACAGGGGGACCGAACACTGAAGCTTTCTTT. Protein product: CASSMTGGPNTEAFF.